This is a list of T cell receptor beta chains from one sample in a study of OX40 agonist ivuxolimab in advanced cancers. Method: immunoSEQ multiplex PCR; TCRdb's copy keeps in-frame clones and lacks some. This sample has more than 100,000 clones, with roughly 93% found just once. The starting material was CD4+ or CD8+ T cells sorted from blood, obtained in a trial of the OX40 agonist ivuxolimab. The receptor source for this set is an adult with an advanced solid tumor such as melanoma, head and neck, liver or kidney cancer. The CDR3 runs from the conserved cysteine through the conserved F or W. A D gene is named only where the DNA matches it firmly. Clone size is shown for a subset of rows, as once, few, many or a class of expanded clone.

len	d_gene	v_gene	abundance	j_gene	CDR3aa	CDR3nt
10	.	TRBV6-1	once	TRBJ2-2	CATLAGELFF	TGTGCCACCTTAGCCGGGGAGCTGTTTTTT
15	TRBD1	TRBV5-1	.	TRBJ2-1	CASSSGTGSSNEQFF	TGCGCCAGCAGCTCCGGGACAGGGTCTTCCAATGAGCAGTTCTTC
12	.	TRBV28	.	TRBJ1-2	CASSPDRYGYTF	TGTGCCAGCAGTCCGGACAGATATGGCTACACCTTC
15	TRBD2	TRBV4-1	once	TRBJ2-5	CASSQVLGRGETQYF	TGCGCCAGCAGCCAAGTTTTGGGGAGGGGAGAGACCCAGTACTTC
11	.	TRBV7-8	.	TRBJ2-3	CASSFRDTQYF	TGTGCCAGCAGCTTTAGGGATACGCAGTATTTT
17	.	TRBV7-2	.	TRBJ1-3	CASSLASGRFSGNTIYF	TGTGCCAGCAGCTTAGCATCAGGGAGGTTCTCTGGAAACACCATATATTTT
15	TRBD1	TRBV7-3	once	TRBJ2-7	CASSLTGQPSYEQYF	TGTGCCAGCAGCTTAACGGGACAGCCCTCCTACGAGCAGTACTTC
15	TRBD1	TRBV25-1	.	TRBJ2-7	CASSGTGYNSYEQYF	TGTGCCAGCAGTGGGACAGGGTACAACTCCTACGAGCAGTACTTC
14	.	TRBV11-2	.	TRBJ2-7	CASSVGGFSYEQYF	TGTGCCAGCAGCGTTGGGGGTTTCTCCTACGAGCAGTACTTC
14	TRBD1	TRBV7-8	.	TRBJ2-2	CASSWGQEGRELFF	TGTGCCAGCAGCTGGGGACAGGAGGGGAGGGAGCTGTTTTTT
15	.	TRBV2	.	TRBJ1-5	CASSPGGSPNQPQHF	TGTGCCAGCAGCCCCGGGGGATCCCCCAATCAGCCCCAGCATTTT
14	.	TRBV19	.	TRBJ1-4	CASSIQGFNEKLFF	TGTGCCAGTAGTATACAGGGATTTAATGAAAAACTGTTTTTT
14	.	TRBV5-6	once	TRBJ1-1	CASSTGITNTEAFF	TGTGCCAGCAGCACCGGTATTACGAACACTGAAGCTTTCTTT
13	.	TRBV7-9	.	TRBJ1-2	CASSLAIAVGYTF	TGTGCCAGCAGCTTAGCGATCGCTGTAGGCTACACCTTC
14	.	TRBV6-7	.	TRBJ1-2	CASSYSRQCYGYTF	TGTGCCAGCAGTTACTCGCGCCAGTGCTATGGCTACACCTTC
15	TRBD2	TRBV28	once	TRBJ2-3	CASSPGTSGTDTQYF	TGTGCCAGCAGTCCCGGGACTAGCGGCACAGATACGCAGTATTTT
14	.	TRBV5-1	.	TRBJ1-6	CASSSGTANSPLHF	TGCGCCAGCAGCTCCGGGACGGCGAATTCACCCCTCCACTTT
16	.	TRBV11-3	.	TRBJ1-5	CASSRRQDDSNQPQHF	TGTGCCAGCAGCCGTCGACAGGACGATAGCAATCAGCCCCAGCATTTT
13	.	TRBV7-8	.	TRBJ2-5	CASSGPGGETQYF	TGTGCCAGCAGCGGCCCCGGCGGGGAGACCCAGTACTTC
15	TRBD1	TRBV28	.	TRBJ2-1	CASSLRGQGYNEQFF	TGTGCCAGCAGTTTAAGGGGACAGGGTTACAATGAGCAGTTCTTC
17	.	TRBV19	.	TRBJ1-5	CASSTPPGGTNNQPQHF	TGTGCCAGTAGTACCCCCCCCGGCGGGACAAACAATCAGCCCCAGCATTTT
13	.	TRBV4-1	.	TRBJ2-3	CASSQTSTDTQYF	TGCGCCAGCAGCCAAACAAGCACAGATACGCAGTATTTT
12	.	TRBV7-9	.	TRBJ2-2	CASSRGTGELFF	TGTGCCAGCAGCCGGGGCACCGGGGAGCTGTTTTTT
14	.	TRBV6-4	.	TRBJ1-1	CASSEGWGNTEAFF	TGTGCCAGCAGTGAGGGGTGGGGGAACACTGAAGCTTTCTTT
15	TRBD1	TRBV18	.	TRBJ1-5	CASSQDRGSNQPQHF	TGTGCCAGCTCACAGGACAGGGGGTCCAATCAGCCCCAGCATTTT
16	TRBD2	TRBV11-2	.	TRBJ2-2	CASRLGTSGITGELFF	TGTGCCAGCAGGTTAGGGACTAGCGGGATCACCGGGGAGCTGTTTTTT
16	.	TRBV9	.	TRBJ2-3	CASSARPPGNTDTQYF	TGTGCCAGCAGCGCACGGCCCCCCGGGAACACAGATACGCAGTATTTT
15	TRBD1	TRBV6-1	.	TRBJ2-1	CASRPGTGGRNEQFF	TGTGCCAGCAGGCCCGGGACAGGGGGTAGGAATGAGCAGTTCTTC
13	.	TRBV4-3	.	TRBJ2-3	CASGTQGTDTQYF	TGCGCCAGCGGGACCCAGGGAACAGATACGCAGTATTTT